This T cell receptor (beta chain) was captured in a study of blood T cell repertoires in COVID-19. For the study at large: There were acute and convalescent COVID-19 samples, and they came from the United States, Italy and Spain.

Deletions cut 2 bases from V and 6 bases from J, with 21 bases between. The CDR3 has 16 residues. Methods used by the authors: Amplification from reference gene primers served as the basis for estimated nucleated cell counts. Assay used: immunoSEQ multiplex PCR; TCRdb lists only in-frame clones, some missing. Clone size and the V and J calls come from that table; the DNA yielded D and trimming. The sample carries approximately 500,000 clones, roughly 89% recorded once. Enrollment of patients from Seattle took place during active infection, with longitudinal follow-up. The TCR comes from a man aged 18-30 years with COVID-19, enrolled during active disease. Sequencing input: peripheral blood. This chain links TRBV5-3 with TRBJ2-7; TRBD1 is a possible D gene (6 bases). Being an ORF, TRBV5-3 has a function that is uncertain. DNA for the CDR3: TGTGCCAGAAGCTTTGATGGGGGCCCCCCTTCTCTCGAGCAGTACTTC. The encoded protein is CARSFDGGPPSLEQYF.